The following is a T cell receptor (beta chain) sequence with its context. The data were produced by immunoSEQ multiplex PCR, yet TCRdb's version contains in-frame clones alone and is incomplete. The repertoire includes some 190,000 clones, about 84% of them detected once, and roughly 7.8% sits in the top ten. The CDR3 totals 16 residues. Germline lookup yields CDR1 MGHRA and CDR2 YSYEKL. With V trimmed by 1 base and J by 1 base, 4 bases remained unmatched. The record originates from a study of blood T cell repertoires in COVID-19. Study overall: The cDNA or gDNA used as material had been derived from T cells, B-cell-depleted T cells, or PBMCs.

This TCR derives from an elderly woman with COVID-19, enrolled during active disease. The V and J genes are TRBV4-1 and TRBJ1-5, with 7 bases lining up with TRBD1. The sequencing sample was made of peripheral blood. CDR3 bases: TGCGCCAGCAGCCAAGGCAGGGGGTTGAGCAATCAGCCCCAGCATTTT. It is translated as CASSQGRGLSNQPQHF.